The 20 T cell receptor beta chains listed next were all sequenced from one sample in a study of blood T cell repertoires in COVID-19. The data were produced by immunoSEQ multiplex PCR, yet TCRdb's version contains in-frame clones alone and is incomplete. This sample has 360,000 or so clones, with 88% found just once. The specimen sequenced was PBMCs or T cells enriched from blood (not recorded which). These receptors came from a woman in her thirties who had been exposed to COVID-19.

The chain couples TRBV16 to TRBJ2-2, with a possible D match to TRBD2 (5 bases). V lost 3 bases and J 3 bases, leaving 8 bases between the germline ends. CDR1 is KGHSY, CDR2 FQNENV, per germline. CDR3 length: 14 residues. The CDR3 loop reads CASSQREYTGELFF. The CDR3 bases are TGTGCCAGCAGCCAGAGGGAATACACCGGGGAGCTGTTTTTT.

DNA of the CDR3: TGTGCCAGCAGCAGGGACAGGTCCTACACCTTC. Translating gives CASSRDRSYTF. The V gene is TRBV21-1, the J gene TRBJ1-2; the D call TRBD1 from the table was never checked on the DNA. TRBV21-1 is flagged as a pseudogene. The CDR3 length is 11 residues.

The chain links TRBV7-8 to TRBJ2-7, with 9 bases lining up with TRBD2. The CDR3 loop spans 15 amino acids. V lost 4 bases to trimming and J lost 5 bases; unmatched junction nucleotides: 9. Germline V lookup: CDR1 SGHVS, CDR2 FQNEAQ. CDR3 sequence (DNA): TGTGCCAGCAGCTCCGTCCTAGCGGGGTTCCACGAGCAGTACTTC. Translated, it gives CASSSVLAGFHEQYF.

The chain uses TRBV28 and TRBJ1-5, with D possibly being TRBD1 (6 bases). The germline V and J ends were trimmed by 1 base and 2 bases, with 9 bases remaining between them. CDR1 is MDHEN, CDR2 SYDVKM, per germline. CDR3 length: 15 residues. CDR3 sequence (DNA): TGTGCCAGCAGTTTATACGCAGGGGGCAATCAGCCCCAGCATTTT. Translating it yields CASSLYAGGNQPQHF.

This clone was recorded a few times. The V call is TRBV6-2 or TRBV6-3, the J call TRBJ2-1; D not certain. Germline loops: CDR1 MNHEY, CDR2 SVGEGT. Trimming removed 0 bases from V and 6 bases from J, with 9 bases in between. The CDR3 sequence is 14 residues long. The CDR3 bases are TGTGCCAGCAGTTACTCCCGGGTCGTCAATGAGCAGTTCTTC. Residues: CASSYSRVVNEQFF.

The DNA of the CDR3 is TGTGCCACCAGCAGAGATCATCCAGGGTCCGGCGGGAGGAAGTATTTT. It translates to CATSRDHPGSGGRKYF. The rearrangement uses TRBV15 and TRBJ2-3, with 8 bases fitting TRBD2. This CDR3 is 16 amino acids long. Germline CDR1 is LNHNV and CDR2 is YYDKDF (reference sequence). Trimming cost V 0 bases and J 13 bases; bases outside gene matches: 15.

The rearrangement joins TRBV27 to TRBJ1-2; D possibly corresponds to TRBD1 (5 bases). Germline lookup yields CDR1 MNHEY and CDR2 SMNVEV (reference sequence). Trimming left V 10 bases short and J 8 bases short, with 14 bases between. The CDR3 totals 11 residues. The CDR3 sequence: CATLTVRGYTF. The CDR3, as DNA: TGTGCCACCTTGACAGTCCGGGGCTACACCTTC.

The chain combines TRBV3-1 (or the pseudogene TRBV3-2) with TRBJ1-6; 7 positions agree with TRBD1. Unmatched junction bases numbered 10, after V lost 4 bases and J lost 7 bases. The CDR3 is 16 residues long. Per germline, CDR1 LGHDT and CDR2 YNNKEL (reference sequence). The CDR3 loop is CASSRDSHMENSPLHF. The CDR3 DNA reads TGTGCCAGCAGCCGGGACAGCCACATGGAGAATTCACCCCTCCACTTT.

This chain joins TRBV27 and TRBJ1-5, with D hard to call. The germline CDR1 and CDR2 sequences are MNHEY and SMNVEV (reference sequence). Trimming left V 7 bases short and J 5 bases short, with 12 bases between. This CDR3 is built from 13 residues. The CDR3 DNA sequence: TGTGCCAGCAAGCGGACGGTAGATCAGCCCCAGCATTTT. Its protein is CASKRTVDQPQHF.

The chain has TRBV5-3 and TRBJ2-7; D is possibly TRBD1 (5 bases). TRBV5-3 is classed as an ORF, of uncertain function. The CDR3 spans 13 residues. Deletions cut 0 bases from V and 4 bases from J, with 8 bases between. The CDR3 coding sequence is TGTGCCAGAAGCTTGGTAGGGGTTTACGAGCAGTACTTC. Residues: CARSLVGVYEQYF.

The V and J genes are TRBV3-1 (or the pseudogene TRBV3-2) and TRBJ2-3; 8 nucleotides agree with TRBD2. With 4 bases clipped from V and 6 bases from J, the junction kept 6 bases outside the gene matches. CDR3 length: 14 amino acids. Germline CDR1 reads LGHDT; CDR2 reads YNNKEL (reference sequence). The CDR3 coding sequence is TGTGCCAGCAGCCTTTTCCCGGGAGGGGATACGCAGTATTTT. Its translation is CASSLFPGGDTQYF.

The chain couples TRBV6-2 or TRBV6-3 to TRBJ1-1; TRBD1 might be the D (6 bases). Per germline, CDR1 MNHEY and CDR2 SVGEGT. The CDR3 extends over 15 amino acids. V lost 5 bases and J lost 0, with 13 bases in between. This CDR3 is CASSSNEGVNTEAFF. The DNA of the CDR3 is TGTGCCAGCAGTAGTAACGAGGGGGTGAACACTGAAGCTTTCTTT.

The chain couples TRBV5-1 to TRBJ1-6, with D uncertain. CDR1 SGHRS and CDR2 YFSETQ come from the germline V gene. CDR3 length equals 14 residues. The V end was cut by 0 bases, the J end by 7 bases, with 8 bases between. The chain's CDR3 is CASSLDSGNSPLHF. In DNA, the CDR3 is TGCGCCAGCAGCTTGGATTCCGGGAATTCACCCCTCCACTTT.

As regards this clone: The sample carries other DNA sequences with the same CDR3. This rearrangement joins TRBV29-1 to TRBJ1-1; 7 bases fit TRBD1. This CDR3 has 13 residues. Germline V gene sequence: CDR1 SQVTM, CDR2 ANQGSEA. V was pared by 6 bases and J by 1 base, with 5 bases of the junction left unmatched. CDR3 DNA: TGCAGCGTCCCGGGACAGAGGAACACTGAAGCTTTCTTT. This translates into CSVPGQRNTEAFF.

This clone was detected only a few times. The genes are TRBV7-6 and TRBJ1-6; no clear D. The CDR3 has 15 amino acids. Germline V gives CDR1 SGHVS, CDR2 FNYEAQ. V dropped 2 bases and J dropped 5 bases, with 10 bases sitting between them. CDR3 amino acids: CASSLNTLDNSPLHF. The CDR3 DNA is TGTGCCAGCAGCTTAAACACACTAGATAATTCACCCCTCCACTTT. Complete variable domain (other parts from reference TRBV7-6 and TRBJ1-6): GAGVSQSPRYKVTKRGQDVALRCDPISGHVSLYWYRQALGQGPEFLTYFNYEAQQDKSGLPNDRFSAERPEGSISTLTIQRTEQRDSAMYRCASSLNTLDNSPLHFGNGTRLTVT.

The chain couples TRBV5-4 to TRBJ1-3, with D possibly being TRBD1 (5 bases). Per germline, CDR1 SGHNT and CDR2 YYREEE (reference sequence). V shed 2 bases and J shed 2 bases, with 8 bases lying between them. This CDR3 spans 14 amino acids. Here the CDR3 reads CASSLGAPGNTIYF. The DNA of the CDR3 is TGTGCCAGCAGCTTAGGGGCCCCTGGAAACACCATATATTTT. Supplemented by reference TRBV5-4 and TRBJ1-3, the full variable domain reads ETGVTQSPTHLIKTRGQQVTLRCSSQSGHNTVSWYQQALGQGPQFIFQYYREEENGRGNFPPRFSGLQFPNYSSELNVNALELDDSALYLCASSLGAPGNTIYFGEGSWLTVV.

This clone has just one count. The CDR3, as DNA: TGTGCCAGCAGTGATAGCGGGAGGGCCCGGACAGATACGCAGTATTTT. This sequence encodes CASSDSGRARTDTQYF. The chain combines TRBV28 with TRBJ2-3, with 11 bases that match TRBD2. Looked up from germline, CDR1 is MDHEN and CDR2 is SYDVKM. The CDR3 sequence is 16 residues long. With 5 bases clipped from V and 3 bases from J, the junction kept 7 bases outside the gene matches.

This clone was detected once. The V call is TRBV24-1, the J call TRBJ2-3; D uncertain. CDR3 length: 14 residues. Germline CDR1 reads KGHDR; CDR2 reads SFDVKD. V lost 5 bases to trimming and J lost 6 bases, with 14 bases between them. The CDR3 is CATSGSDGPDTQYF. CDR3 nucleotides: TGTGCCACCAGTGGCTCTGATGGGCCGGATACGCAGTATTTT.

This CDR3 reads CASSLELAGGGEQFF. CDR3 sequence (DNA): TGTGCCAGCAGCTTAGAACTAGCGGGAGGGGGTGAGCAGTTCTTC. V is TRBV7-2 and J is TRBJ2-1, with 13 bases identical to TRBD2. V shed 1 base and J 9 bases; nucleotides not matched to a gene: 3. Germline values: CDR1 SGHTA, CDR2 FQGNSA. There are 15 residues in the CDR3.

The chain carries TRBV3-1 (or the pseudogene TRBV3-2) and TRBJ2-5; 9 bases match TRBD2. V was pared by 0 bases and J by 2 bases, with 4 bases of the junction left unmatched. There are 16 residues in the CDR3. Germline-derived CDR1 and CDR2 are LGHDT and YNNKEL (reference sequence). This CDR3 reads CASSQEGLARQETQYF. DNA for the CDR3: TGTGCCAGCAGCCAAGAGGGACTAGCCAGGCAAGAGACCCAGTACTTC.